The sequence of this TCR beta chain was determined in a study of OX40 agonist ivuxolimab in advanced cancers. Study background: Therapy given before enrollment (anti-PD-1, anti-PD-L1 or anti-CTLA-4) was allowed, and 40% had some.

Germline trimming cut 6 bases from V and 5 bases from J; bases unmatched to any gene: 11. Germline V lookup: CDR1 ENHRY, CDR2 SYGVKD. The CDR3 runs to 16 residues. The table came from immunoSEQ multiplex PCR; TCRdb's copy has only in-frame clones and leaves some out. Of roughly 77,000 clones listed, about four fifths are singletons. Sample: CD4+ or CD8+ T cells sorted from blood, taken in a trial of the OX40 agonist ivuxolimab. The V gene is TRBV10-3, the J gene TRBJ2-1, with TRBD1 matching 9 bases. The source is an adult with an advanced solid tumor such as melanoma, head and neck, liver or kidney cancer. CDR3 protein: CAIRPTPGQGDNEQFF. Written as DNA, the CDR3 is TGTGCCATCAGACCAACACCGGGACAGGGAGACAATGAGCAGTTCTTC.